Each of the 30 T cell receptor beta chains below was sequenced from the same sample in a study of T cell responses to AZD1222 COVID-19 vaccine. Sequenced by immunoSEQ multiplex PCR; TCRdb stores in-frame clones only, minus some. The table has about 100,000 clones, about 87% seen once. The source was peripheral blood, collected on day 0 of AZD1222 vaccination. The receptors derive from an adult in good health.

J is TRBJ1-5 and V is TRBV4-1; TRBD1 matches 11 bases. The CDR3 totals 13 residues. Germline V gives CDR1 MGHRA, CDR2 YSYEKL. The ends lost 5 bases at V and 7 bases at J; junction bases unmatched: 1. The CDR3 sequence: CASSWDRGQPQHF. The CDR3 coding sequence is TGCGCCAGCAGCTGGGACAGGGGGCAGCCCCAGCATTTT.

The chain employs TRBV7-2 and TRBJ2-5, with TRBD2 matching 9 bases. This CDR3 is 15 amino acids long. V lost 5 bases, J lost 6 bases, and 10 bases stayed unmatched. Germline V CDR1 and CDR2: SGHTA, FQGNSA. The CDR3 loop reads CASSLAGGRVQTQYF. As DNA, the CDR3 is TGTGCCAGCAGCCTGGCGGGCGGGAGGGTCCAGACCCAGTACTTC.

This chain connects TRBV24-1 to TRBJ2-3; D possibly corresponds to TRBD1 (5 bases). This CDR3 is 13 amino acids long. V was cut by 5 bases and J by 4 bases, with 9 bases left in between. The germline CDR1 and CDR2 sequences are KGHDR and SFDVKD. CDR3 protein: CATSGQGSDTQYF. CDR3 DNA: TGTGCCACCAGTGGGCAGGGTTCAGATACGCAGTATTTT.

The J gene is TRBJ1-1, the V gene TRBV3-1 (or the pseudogene TRBV3-2); tentatively, D is TRBD1 (6 bases). The CDR3 has 14 amino acids. CDR1 and CDR2 (germline): LGHDT, YNNKEL (reference sequence). V gave up 2 bases and J gave up 6 bases, with 13 bases separating them. In nucleotides, the CDR3 is TGTGCCAGCAGCCAACGGGGGGCGCGTTCTGAAGCTTTCTTT. This translates into CASSQRGARSEAFF.

V is TRBV10-1 and J is TRBJ2-2, with D unclear. CDR1 WNHNN and CDR2 SYGVQD come from the germline V gene (reference sequence). V dropped 6 bases and J dropped 4 bases, with 9 bases sitting between them. There are 13 residues in the CDR3. The CDR3 is CASSTETTGELFF. CDR3 bases: TGCGCCAGCAGCACAGAGACCACCGGGGAGCTGTTTTTT.

The chain couples TRBV11-2 to TRBJ2-4, with 8 bases matching TRBD2. Germline V gene sequence: CDR1 SGHAT, CDR2 FQNNGV. CDR3 size: 17 residues. Trimming at V came to 5 bases and at J to 0 bases, leaving 9 bases not matched to a gene. This CDR3 is CASSRSAGAQAKNIQYF. In DNA, the CDR3 is TGTGCCAGCAGCCGATCAGCGGGGGCTCAAGCCAAAAACATTCAGTACTTC.

J is TRBJ2-1 and V is TRBV5-1; TRBD2 agrees at 12 bases. The germline gives CDR1 SGHRS, CDR2 YFSETQ. The CDR3 spans 15 residues. V shed 3 bases, J shed 6 bases, and the junction held 4 bases outside the gene matches. CDR3 sequence (DNA): TGCGCCAGCAGCTGGACTAGCGGGACCGTCAATGAGCAGTTCTTC. It translates to CASSWTSGTVNEQFF.

This chain connects TRBV7-3 to TRBJ2-2, with a tentative D call TRBD1 (6 bases). The CDR3 has 14 amino acids. In germline, CDR1 is SGHTA, CDR2 FQGTGA. V was trimmed by 5 bases and J by 7 bases, leaving 14 bases between them. The chain's CDR3 is CASSQRQGHGELFF. CDR3 bases: TGTGCCAGCAGCCAACGTCAGGGGCACGGGGAGCTGTTTTTT.

DNA for the CDR3: TGTGCCAGCAGCGTACGAGCGGGAGGGGGCAATGAGCAGTTCTTC. Its protein product is CASSVRAGGGNEQFF. This chain links TRBV9 with TRBJ2-1, with TRBD2 matching over 10 bases. Germline loops: CDR1 SGDLS, CDR2 YYNGEE. CDR3 length equals 15 residues. Unmatched junction bases numbered 4, after V lost 1 base and J lost 6 bases.

In nucleotides, the CDR3 is TGTGCCAGCAGTTACTCGTGGGGGAACGAGCAGTACTTC. It yields the protein CASSYSWGNEQYF. This chain uses TRBV6-2 or TRBV6-3 with TRBJ2-7; D could derive from TRBD1 or TRBD2 (5 bases each). There are 13 residues in the CDR3. The germline CDR1 and CDR2 sequences are MNHEY and SVGEGT. With 0 bases removed from V and 5 bases from J, the gap between germline ends came to 8 bases.

This clone appeared a single time. The V and J genes are TRBV5-4 and TRBJ2-7; 7 nucleotides align to TRBD1. Trimming took 0 bases from V and 4 from J; bases not matched to a gene: 4. CDR3 length equals 14 residues. CDR1 is SGHNT, CDR2 YYREEE, per germline (reference sequence). The CDR3: CASSLGTGNYEQYF. The CDR3, as DNA: TGTGCCAGCAGCTTGGGGACAGGAAATTACGAGCAGTACTTC. Combining the CDR3 with reference TRBV5-4 and TRBJ2-7 gives the whole variable domain ETGVTQSPTHLIKTRGQQVTLRCSSQSGHNTVSWYQQALGQGPQFIFQYYREEENGRGNFPPRFSGLQFPNYSSELNVNALELDDSALYLCASSLGTGNYEQYFGPGTRLTVT.

V is TRBV19 and J is TRBJ1-2; 7 bases fit TRBD1. Looked up from germline, CDR1 is LNHDA and CDR2 is SQIVND (reference sequence). Trimming at V came to 6 bases and at J to 7 bases, leaving 11 bases not matched to a gene. This CDR3 spans 14 amino acids. CDR3 DNA: TGTGCCAGTAGCAGTAGCCAGGGGGTAGGTGGCTACACCTTC. Amino acid sequence: CASSSSQGVGGYTF.

This chain joins TRBV7-9 and TRBJ2-5; the D gene could be TRBD1 or TRBD2 (5 bases each). Per germline, CDR1 SEHNR and CDR2 FQNEAQ (reference sequence). Trimming removed 4 bases from V and 0 bases from J, with 9 bases in between. CDR3 length equals 14 residues. The CDR3 region is CASSWDGNQETQYF. The CDR3 coding sequence is TGTGCCAGCAGCTGGGACGGGAACCAAGAGACCCAGTACTTC.

The chain combines TRBV18 with TRBJ2-3; 7 bases map to TRBD2. V shed 8 bases and J 2 bases; nucleotides not matched to a gene: 4. This CDR3 is 13 amino acids long. The germline CDR1 and CDR2 sequences are KGHSH and LQKENI. The CDR3 spells CASPSGNTDTQYF. The CDR3 region has the DNA TGTGCCAGCCCGAGCGGGAACACAGATACGCAGTATTTT.

V and J are TRBV6-1 and TRBJ1-4; 8 bases match TRBD1. Trimming removed 1 base from V and 8 bases from J; junction bases left unmatched: 9. Germline values: CDR1 MNHNS, CDR2 SASEGT. The CDR3 is made up of 16 amino acids. DNA for the CDR3: TGTGCCAGCAGTGAAGGGGTTGACAGGGGTCACGAAAAACTGTTTTTT. Translating it yields CASSEGVDRGHEKLFF.

The rearrangement uses TRBV5-6 and TRBJ2-4; D perhaps matches TRBD2 (6 bases). Germline CDR1 SGHDT, CDR2 YYEEEE. The CDR3 runs 13 residues. The ends were cut back, 2 bases at V and 5 bases at J, with 8 bases in the middle. For the CDR3, the DNA is TGTGCCAGCAGCTTCGGGAGCCAAAACATTCAGTACTTC. Its protein is CASSFGSQNIQYF.

The CDR3 sequence is CASSFQRGGVTEAFF. CDR3 coding DNA: TGTGCCAGCAGCTTCCAAAGGGGGGGAGTTACTGAAGCTTTCTTT. The V gene is TRBV11-2, the J gene TRBJ1-1; tentative D call: TRBD1 (6 bases). From germline, CDR1 is SGHAT and CDR2 FQNNGV. The CDR3 consists of 15 residues. Trimming cost V 3 bases and J 5 bases, with 16 bases left between them. The whole variable domain, remainder taken from reference TRBV11-2 and TRBJ1-1, is EAGVAQSPRYKIIEKRQSVAFWCNPISGHATLYWYQQILGQGPKLLIQFQNNGVVDDSQLPKDRFSAERLKGVDSTLKIQPAKLEDSAVYLCASSFQRGGVTEAFFGQGTRLTVV.

This chain connects TRBV7-6 to TRBJ2-7, with D uncertain. The CDR3 runs to 15 residues. Germline assignment: CDR1 SGHVS and CDR2 FNYEAQ. V was shortened by 4 bases and J by 3 bases, with 16 bases between the two germline ends. Here the CDR3 reads CASSSSTGPFYEQYF. In DNA, the CDR3 is TGTGCCAGCAGCTCGTCTACCGGGCCCTTCTACGAGCAGTACTTC.

This rearrangement joins TRBV14 to TRBJ2-2; D is possibly TRBD2 (6 bases). Germline V gene sequence: CDR1 SGHDN, CDR2 FVKESK. This CDR3 has 19 amino acids. The V end was cut by 0 bases, the J end by 0 bases, with 17 bases between. The CDR3 here is CASSQEGWRGFANTGELFF. CDR3 nucleotides: TGTGCCAGCAGCCAAGAAGGGTGGCGGGGCTTCGCGAACACCGGGGAGCTGTTTTTT. The full variable domain, its missing parts supplied by reference TRBV14 and TRBJ2-2, is EAGVTQFPSHSVIEKGQTVTLRCDPISGHDNLYWYRRVMGKEIKFLLHFVKESKQDESGMPNNRFLAERTGGTYSTLKVQPAELEDSGVYFCASSQEGWRGFANTGELFFGEGSRLTVL.

This sequence joins TRBV4-1 and TRBJ1-4; possibly TRBD1 for D (6 bases). Trimming left V 4 bases short and J 7 bases short, with 19 bases between. CDR3 size: 16 residues. The V gene's germline CDR1 is MGHRA and CDR2 YSYEKL. The CDR3 nucleotides are TGCGCCAGCAGCCGGGGGGTTTTGGGCAGGGGTGAAAAACTGTTTTTT. As protein: CASSRGVLGRGEKLFF.

V gene TRBV7-2 combines with J gene TRBJ1-5, with D hard to call. Germline lookup yields CDR1 SGHTA and CDR2 FQGNSA. V lost 3 bases to trimming and J lost 11 bases, with 14 bases between them. The CDR3 has 13 residues. CDR3 sequence: CASSFSPYGSQHF. In nucleotides, the CDR3 is TGTGCCAGCAGCTTCTCCCCCTATGGGTCCCAGCATTTT.

V gene TRBV7-9 combines with J gene TRBJ1-1; D unclear. Germline CDR1 is SEHNR and CDR2 is FQNEAQ (reference sequence). Between the trimmed V and J ends, which lost 5 bases and 4 bases, there was a span of 8 bases. CDR3 length: 12 amino acids. CDR3: CASSRFGTEAFF. The DNA of the CDR3 is TGTGCCAGCAGCAGATTCGGCACTGAAGCTTTCTTT.

The chain uses TRBV18 and TRBJ2-7; tentatively, D is TRBD2 (5 bases). Germline CDR1 is KGHSH and CDR2 is LQKENI. The V end was cut by 3 bases, the J end by 5 bases, with 20 bases between. CDR3 size: 16 residues. This chain's CDR3 is CASSPGMGEGRHEQYF. The CDR3 DNA is TGTGCCAGCTCACCTGGGATGGGAGAGGGCAGGCACGAGCAGTACTTC.

This chain connects TRBV4-3 to TRBJ2-4; no definite D call. Trimming left V 2 bases short and J 4 bases short, with 6 bases between. The CDR3 loop spans 13 amino acids. The germline CDR1 and CDR2 sequences are LGHNA and YSLEER. CDR3: CASSQNAKNIQYF. Written as DNA, the CDR3 is TGCGCCAGCAGCCAAAACGCTAAAAACATTCAGTACTTC.

The V gene is TRBV3-1 (or the pseudogene TRBV3-2), the J gene TRBJ1-2, with 7 bases aligning to TRBD1. The CDR3 sequence is 13 residues long. V lost 4 bases, J lost 8 bases, and 7 bases stayed unmatched. Germline V CDR1 and CDR2: LGHDT, YNNKEL (reference sequence). The CDR3 DNA follows: TGTGCCAGCAGCCCAGGGACAGCGAAAGGCTACACCTTC. This sequence encodes CASSPGTAKGYTF.

The chain joins TRBV19 to TRBJ2-2; D is unresolved. This CDR3 contains 13 residues. Trimming cost V 0 bases and J 7 bases, with 6 bases left between them. In germline, CDR1 is LNHDA, CDR2 SQIVND (reference sequence). The CDR3 region has the DNA TGTGCCAGTAGTATAGAAGGGAACGGGGAGCTGTTTTTT. Residues: CASSIEGNGELFF.

The count of this clone is one. This rearrangement joins TRBV4-1 to TRBJ2-3, with 9 bases identical to TRBD2. Germline loops: CDR1 MGHRA, CDR2 YSYEKL. V shed 0 bases and J 3 bases; nucleotides not matched to a gene: 13. The CDR3 has 19 amino acids. The CDR3, as DNA: TGCGCCAGCAGCCAAGATTTCGTAGCGGGAGCAGGGATAACAGATACGCAGTATTTT. Translation: CASSQDFVAGAGITDTQYF.

This chain links TRBV19 with TRBJ2-1; D possibly corresponds to TRBD2 (5 bases). This CDR3 has 13 amino acids. Germline V gene data show CDR1 as LNHDA and CDR2 as SQIVND (reference sequence). V was pared by 1 base and J by 4 bases, with 5 bases between. The CDR3 loop is CASSIVAYNEQFF. The DNA of the CDR3 is TGTGCCAGTAGTATAGTAGCGTACAATGAGCAGTTCTTC.

With respect to this clone: At one end the junction does not follow the germline gene, possibly because of a read error. The V and J genes are TRBV7-9 and TRBJ2-7; either TRBD1 or TRBD2 may fit D (5 bases each). CDR3 length: 13 amino acids. CDR1 and CDR2 (germline): SEHNR, FQNEAQ (reference sequence). CDR3 DNA: TGTGCCAGCAGCTTTGGGGGAGCTGGTCTGCACAACTTC. As protein: CASSFGGAGLHNF.

The genes are TRBV13 and TRBJ1-2; D remains unclear. V gave up 4 bases and J gave up 4 bases, with 7 bases separating them. This CDR3 region has 12 residues. Germline V gene lookup returns CDR1 PRHDT and CDR2 FYEKMQ (reference sequence). The CDR3 bases are TGTGCCAGCAGCTCCACAGCCTATGGCTACACCTTC. It is translated as CASSSTAYGYTF.